This T cell receptor beta chain emerged from a study of cytomegalovirus exposure and HLA in healthy donors. Study findings and constraints: It was reportedly the case that the classifier diagnosed cytomegalovirus status with high specificity and sensitivity. In an earlier analysis, about 87% or about 30%: the productive usage of most TCR beta V segments.

A word on this clone: Its antigen is still unknown.

The PCR used 60 Vbeta and 13 Jbeta primers. This table comes from immunoSEQ multiplex PCR, and its TCRdb copy is limited to in-frame clones, with some not included. The sample consists of 150,000 or so clones, approximately 80% of them appearing once. This CDR3 is built from 14 residues. The germline V gene encodes CDR1 GTSNPN and CDR2 SVGIG (reference sequence). Deletions cut 1 base from V and 8 bases from J, with 14 bases between. Healthy individuals who donated bone marrow served as the donors. This rearrangement joins TRBV30 to TRBJ1-4; D is unresolved. This sequence originates from a man in his fifties in good health and CMV-seronegative. The sample comprised PBMCs. The CDR3 bases are TGTGCCTGGAGTGCGGATTTTAGAGGGGAAAAACTGTTTTTT. This sequence encodes CAWSADFRGEKLFF.